The rows below give T cell receptor beta chains drawn from one sample of a study of CD8+CD57+ T cells in acquired aplastic anemia. TCRdb re-called the reads with MiXCR, one entry per CDR3 protein. The sample consists of 150,000 to 200,000 distinct CDR3 sequences, 40% to 55% of them appearing once. Input material: sorted CD4+, CD8+, or CD8+CD57+ T cells (not recorded which) from PBMCs. These receptors came from a human donor with aplastic anemia. CDR3s include the opening cysteine and the closing phenylalanine or tryptophan. The D gene is left open where the match is weak. Rows may omit the clone size; those that give it use once, few, many or a size class.

size	V	D	J	DNA	CDR3
few	TRBV7-2	.	TRBJ1-1	TGTGCCAGCCACCGTACGAGGAACACTGAAGCTTTCTTT	CASHRTRNTEAFF
.	TRBV4-1	TRBD2	TRBJ2-5	TGCGCCAGCAGCTCAGCCGGCGCGGGGGAAGTCAAGACCCAGTACTTC	CASSSAGAGEVKTQYF
many	TRBV19	.	TRBJ2-1	TGTGCCAGTAGTAGTAGGGGGGGCCTATACAATGAGCAGTTCTTC	CASSSRGGLYNEQFF
many	TRBV7-9	.	TRBJ2-7	TGTGCCAGCAGCTCTCCGGGACATAGGACCTACGAGCAGTACTTC	CASSSPGHRTYEQYF
once	TRBV6-1	.	TRBJ2-3	TGTGCCACCAGCGGAGCAGATACGCAGTATTTT	CATSGADTQYF
many	TRBV10-3	.	TRBJ1-3	TGTGCCACCTCCGGGGGGGGCCCTGGAAACACCATATATTTT	CATSGGGPGNTIYF
many	TRBV19	.	TRBJ2-5	TGTGCCAGTAGTATGGCACGGTTGGAGACCCAGTACTTC	CASSMARLETQYF
many	TRBV4-2	.	TRBJ2-4	TGTGCCAGCAGCCAACCGGGACGCGACAAAAACATTCAGTACTTC	CASSQPGRDKNIQYF
.	TRBV5-4	TRBD2	TRBJ2-2	TGTGCCAGCAGCTTGGCTAGCGGGGGGGCTAACACCGGGGAGCTGTTTTTT	CASSLASGGANTGELFF
.	TRBV5-6	.	TRBJ1-2	TGTGCCAGCAGCACCGGGACGGAGTACGGCCACACCTTC	CASSTGTEYGHTF
once	TRBV7-9	.	TRBJ2-7	TGTGCCAGCAGCAACAACCGGGCCGCCGAGCAGTACTTC	CASSNNRAAEQYF
.	TRBV11-1	TRBD2	TRBJ2-1	TGTGCCAGCAGCGGAACCGTGGCTAGCGGGGGGGCTCATGAGCAGTTCTTC	CASSGTVASGGAHEQFF
few	TRBV27	.	TRBJ1-2	TGTGCCAGCAGCTGCAGGGTAGGCTATGGCTACACCTTC	CASSCRVGYGYTF
.	TRBV10-3	.	TRBJ1-1	TGTGCCATCAGGGACGGTTTGAACACTGAAGCTTTCTTT	CAIRDGLNTEAFF
.	TRBV11-2	TRBD1	TRBJ2-1	TGTGCCAGCAGCTCCAGACAGGGCGTGTACAATGAGCAGTTCTTC	CASSSRQGVYNEQFF
.	TRBV27	.	TRBJ1-1	TGTGCCAGCGCGCAGGGTAGAAACACTGAAGCTTTCTTT	CASAQGRNTEAFF
few	TRBV2	TRBD1	TRBJ2-7	TGTGCCAGCAGCTCCGGGACAGCGTCCTACGAGCAGTACTTC	CASSSGTASYEQYF
.	TRBV29-1	.	TRBJ2-7	TGCAGCGTTGAAAGTGGGGCGCCGAGGGGGGGGTACGATCAGTACTTC	CSVESGAPRGGYDQYF
many	TRBV10-3	TRBD1	TRBJ2-1	TGTGCCATCAGTGAGCTGGACAGGGTGGACAATGAGCAGTTCTTC	CAISELDRVDNEQFF
few	TRBV2	.	TRBJ1-6	TGTGCCAGCAGTGAAATTGTTTCACCCCTCCACTTT	CASSEIVSPLHF
.	TRBV10-3	TRBD2	TRBJ2-7	TGTGCCATCAGTGGGGGTCGGGAGGGACGACCTCTCGAGCAGTACTTC	CAISGGREGRPLEQYF
many	TRBV10-2	.	TRBJ1-5	TGCGCCAGCAGTGACAGGGCCGGTCAGCCCCAGCATTTT	CASSDRAGQPQHF
many	TRBV6-4	.	TRBJ1-1	TGTGCCAGCAGTGTTACCGATGAAGGTGGTGTAGCTTTCTTT	CASSVTDEGGVAFF
.	TRBV29-1	.	TRBJ2-1	TGCAGCGCTGAAGCCGACAGCAATGAGCAGTTCTTC	CSAEADSNEQFF
.	TRBV7-9	.	TRBJ1-2	TGTGCCAGTCGATCCACAGGGCCTGGCTACACCTTC	CASRSTGPGYTF